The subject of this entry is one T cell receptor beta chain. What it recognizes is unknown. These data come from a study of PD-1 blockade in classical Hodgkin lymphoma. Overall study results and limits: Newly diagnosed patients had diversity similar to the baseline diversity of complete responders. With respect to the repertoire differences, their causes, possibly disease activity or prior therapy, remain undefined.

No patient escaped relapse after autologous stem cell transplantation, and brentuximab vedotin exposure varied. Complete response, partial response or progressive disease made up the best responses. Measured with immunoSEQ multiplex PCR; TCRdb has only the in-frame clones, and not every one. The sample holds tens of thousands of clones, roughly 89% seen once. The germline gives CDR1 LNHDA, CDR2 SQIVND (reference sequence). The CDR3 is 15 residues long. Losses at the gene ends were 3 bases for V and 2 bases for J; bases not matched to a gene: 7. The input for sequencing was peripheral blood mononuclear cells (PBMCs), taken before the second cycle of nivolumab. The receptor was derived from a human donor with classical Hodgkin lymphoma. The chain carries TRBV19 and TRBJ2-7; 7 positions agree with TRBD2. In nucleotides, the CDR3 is TGTGCCAGTAGTATTGGCCGGGGGGAGGCCTACGAGCAGTACTTC. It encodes CASSIGRGEAYEQYF.